This T cell receptor (beta chain) was recorded in a study of post-analysis software for immune sequencing data. General study findings and limits: Pronounced co-clustering by F measure was evident among identically batched samples.

Concerning this clonotype: The antigen is unknown.

Unique molecular identifiers featured in each of the TCR beta cDNA libraries. MiXCR, run by TCRdb on the PCR reads, gives a single entry per CDR3 protein. The sample shows 600,000 to 750,000 distinct CDR3 sequences, approximately 59% of them seen only once. This receptor was identified in a girl aged 2-10 years with multiple sclerosis. Sequencing was performed on blood.

DNA of the CDR3: TGTGCCAGCGCTAGCGGCCTTTACAATGAGCAGTTCTTC. It specifies CASASGLYNEQFF. This chain joins TRBV7-2 and TRBJ2-1; the match to TRBD2 covers 7 bases. The CDR3 is made up of 13 amino acids. V lost 8 bases, J lost 4 bases, and 5 bases stayed unmatched. Germline-derived CDR1 and CDR2 are SGHTA and FQGNSA.